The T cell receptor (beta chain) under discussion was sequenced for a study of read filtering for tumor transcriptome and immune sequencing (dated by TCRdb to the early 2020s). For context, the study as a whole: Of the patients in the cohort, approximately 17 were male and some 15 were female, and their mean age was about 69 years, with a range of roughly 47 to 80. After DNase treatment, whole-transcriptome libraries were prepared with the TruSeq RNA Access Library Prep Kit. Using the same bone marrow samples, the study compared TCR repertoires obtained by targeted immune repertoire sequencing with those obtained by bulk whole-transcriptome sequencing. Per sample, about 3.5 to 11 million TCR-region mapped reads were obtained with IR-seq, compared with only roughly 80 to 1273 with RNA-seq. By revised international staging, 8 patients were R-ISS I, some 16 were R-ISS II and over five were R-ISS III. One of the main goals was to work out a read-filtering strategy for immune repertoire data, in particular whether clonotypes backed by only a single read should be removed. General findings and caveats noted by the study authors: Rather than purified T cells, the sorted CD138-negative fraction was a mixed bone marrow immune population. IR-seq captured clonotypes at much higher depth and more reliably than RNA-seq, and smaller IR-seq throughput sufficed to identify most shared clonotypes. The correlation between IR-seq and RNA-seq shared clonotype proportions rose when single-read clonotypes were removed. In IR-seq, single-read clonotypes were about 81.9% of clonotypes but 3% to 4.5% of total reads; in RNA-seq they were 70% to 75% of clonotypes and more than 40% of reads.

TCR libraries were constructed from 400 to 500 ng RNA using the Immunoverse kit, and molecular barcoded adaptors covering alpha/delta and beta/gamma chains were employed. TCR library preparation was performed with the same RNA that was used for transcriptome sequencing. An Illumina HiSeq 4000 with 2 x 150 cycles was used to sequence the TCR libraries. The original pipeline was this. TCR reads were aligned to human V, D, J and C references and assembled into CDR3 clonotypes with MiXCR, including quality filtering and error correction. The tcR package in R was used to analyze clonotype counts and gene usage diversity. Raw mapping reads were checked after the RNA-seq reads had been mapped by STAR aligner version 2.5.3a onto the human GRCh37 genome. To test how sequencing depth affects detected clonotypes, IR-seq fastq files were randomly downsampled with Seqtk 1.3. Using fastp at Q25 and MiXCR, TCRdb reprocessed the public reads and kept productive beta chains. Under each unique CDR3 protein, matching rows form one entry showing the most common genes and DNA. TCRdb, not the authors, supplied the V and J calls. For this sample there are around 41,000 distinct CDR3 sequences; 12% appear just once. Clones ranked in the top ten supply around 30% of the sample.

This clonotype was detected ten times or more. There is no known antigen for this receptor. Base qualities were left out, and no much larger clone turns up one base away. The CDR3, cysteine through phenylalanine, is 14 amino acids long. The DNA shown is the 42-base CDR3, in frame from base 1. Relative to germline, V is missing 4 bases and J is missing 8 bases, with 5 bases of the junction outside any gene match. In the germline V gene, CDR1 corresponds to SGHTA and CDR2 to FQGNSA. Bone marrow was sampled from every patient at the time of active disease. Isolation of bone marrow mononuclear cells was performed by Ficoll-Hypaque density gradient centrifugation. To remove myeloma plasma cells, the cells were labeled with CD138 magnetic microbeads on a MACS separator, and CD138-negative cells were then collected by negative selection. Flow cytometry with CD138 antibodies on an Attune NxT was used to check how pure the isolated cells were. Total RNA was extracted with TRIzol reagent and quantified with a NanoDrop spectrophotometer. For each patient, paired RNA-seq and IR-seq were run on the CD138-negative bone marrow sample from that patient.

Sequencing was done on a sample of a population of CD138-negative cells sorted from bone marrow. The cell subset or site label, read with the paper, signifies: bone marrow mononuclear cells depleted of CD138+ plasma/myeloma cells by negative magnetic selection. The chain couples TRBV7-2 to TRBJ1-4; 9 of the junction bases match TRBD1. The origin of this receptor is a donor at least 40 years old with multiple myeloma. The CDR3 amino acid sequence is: CASSSTGGTEKLFF. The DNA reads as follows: TGTGCCAGCAGCTCGACAGGGGGGACGGAAAAACTGTTTTTT.